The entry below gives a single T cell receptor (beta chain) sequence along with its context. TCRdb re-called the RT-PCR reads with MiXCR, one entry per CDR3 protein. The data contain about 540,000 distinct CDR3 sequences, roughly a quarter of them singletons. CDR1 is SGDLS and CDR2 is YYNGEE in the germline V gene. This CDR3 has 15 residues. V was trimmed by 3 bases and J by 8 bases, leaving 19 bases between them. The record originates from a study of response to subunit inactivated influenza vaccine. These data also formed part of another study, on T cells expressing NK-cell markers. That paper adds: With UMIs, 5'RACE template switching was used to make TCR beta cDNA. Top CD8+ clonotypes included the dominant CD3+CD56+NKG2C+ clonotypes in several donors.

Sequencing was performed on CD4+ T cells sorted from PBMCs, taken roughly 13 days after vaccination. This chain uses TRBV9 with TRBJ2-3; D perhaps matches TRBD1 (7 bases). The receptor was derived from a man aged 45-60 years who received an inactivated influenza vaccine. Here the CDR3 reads CASSAPRRGQGTQYF. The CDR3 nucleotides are TGTGCCAGCAGCGCCCCGAGGAGGGGGCAAGGTACGCAGTATTTT.